This T cell receptor beta chain was profiled in a study of cytomegalovirus exposure and HLA in healthy donors. Whole-study results and caveats: Previously analyzed data showed that most TCR beta V segments were productive at a frequency of about 87% or about 30%. A later analysis revealed that TCR association rates differed between HLA loci, peaking at DRB1 and bottoming out at HLA-C.

The PCR had 60 Vbeta and 13 Jbeta primers. Source study methods: A later analysis tallied tens of millions of unique TCR beta chains, some 10 million of them shared. Data came from immunoSEQ multiplex PCR; TCRdb stores just in-frame clones and leaves some out. That table is the source of V, J and clone size, and D and trimming were worked out from the DNA. The table for this sample gives about 55,000 clones. Worth noting for this clone: Its antigen is unidentified.

Germline V CDR1 and CDR2: KGHSH, LQKENI. Trimming cost V 2 bases and J 4 bases, with 9 bases left between them. There are 13 residues in the CDR3. This clonotype originated in a woman aged 60-75 years in good health and CMV-seropositive. The rearrangement uses TRBV18 and TRBJ2-7, with D perhaps matching TRBD2 (5 bases). Sequenced sample: PBMCs. The CDR3 sequence: CASSPSEGYEQYF. The CDR3 region has the DNA TGTGCCAGCTCACCATCTGAGGGATACGAGCAGTACTTC.